Below, 32 T cell receptor beta chains from the same sample are listed, as sequenced in a study of Tregs in tolerant kidney transplant recipients (dated by TCRdb to about 2019). Receptor libraries were prepared by the immunoSEQ multiplex PCR assay. Here the immuneACCESS table is served through TCRdb, limited to in-frame sequences with V and J called. Missing clones are a known gap in these copies; in checked studies unresolved V genes cover under half, and the rest lacks a known reason. The table for this sample lists more than 45,000 clones. Around 0.88% of the sample is taken by the ten largest. In light of the paper, this sample's time point label describes: blood sample drawn before combined kidney and bone marrow transplant. This sample comprised CD4+ T cells from blood, obtained before the transplant. These receptor sequences come from a human donor who received a combined kidney and bone marrow transplant.

As for this clone: The CDR3 end falls 3 residues outside the read, so it is completed with the germline J gene. The rearrangement uses TRBV29-1 and TRBJ2-5; D remains ambiguous. Germline V gives CDR1 SQVTM, CDR2 ANQGSEA. The CDR3 is 11 residues long. Trimming left V 4 bases short and J 4 bases short, with 7 bases between. The CDR3 bases that were read are TGCAGCGTTGTGCGGTTAGAGACC. Encoded protein: CSVVRLET. The CDR3, in full, reads CSVVRLETQYF.

A note on this clone: The observed sequence ends 3 residues before the CDR3 terminus, with the missing tail filled in from the germline J gene. The chain carries TRBV5-1 and TRBJ2-7, with 10 bases aligning to TRBD1. The junction had 8 bases not matched to a gene; V was cut back by 4 bases and J by 4 bases. The CDR3 is 15 amino acids. The germline V gene encodes CDR1 SGHRS and CDR2 YFSETQ. The CDR3 spells CASSATGTGVYEQYF. The CDR3 DNA, read in part, is TGCGCCAGCAGCGCTACCGGGACAGGGGTGTACGAG.

Concerning this clone: The read terminates 3 residues before the CDR3 end, so the remaining end is supplied by the germline J gene. The chain employs TRBV7-2 and TRBJ2-7, with D maybe TRBD1 (5 bases). This CDR3 spans 17 amino acids. Per the germline V gene, CDR1 is SGHTA and CDR2 is FQGNSA. V was clipped by 0 bases and J by 0 bases, with 15 bases between them. The CDR3 bases that were read are TGTGCCAGCAGCTTAGCGCCCTCGGCAGGGCGCTCCTACGAG. Translation gives CASSLAPSAGRSYE. The full CDR3 reads CASSLAPSAGRSYEQYF. Full variable domain (remainder filled in from reference TRBV7-2 and TRBJ2-7): GAGVSQSPSNKVTEKGKDVELRCDPISGHTALYWYRQSLGQGLEFLIYFQGNSAPDKSGLPSDRFSAERTGGSVSTLTIQRTQQEDSAVYLCASSLAPSAGRSYEQYFGPGTRLTVT.

Worth noting for this clone: The read falls 3 residues short of the CDR3 end, and the missing part is taken from the germline J gene. This chain uses TRBV30 with TRBJ2-5; 10 positions agree with TRBD2. Trimming at V came to 1 base and at J to 3 bases, leaving 5 bases not matched to a gene. The CDR3 sequence is 15 residues long. In germline, CDR1 is GTSNPN, CDR2 SVGIG (reference sequence). Incomplete CDR3 DNA: TGTGCCTGGAGTGAAGGACTAGCGGCTGAAGAGACC. As protein: CAWSEGLAAEET. The full-length CDR3 reads as CAWSEGLAAEETQYF.

A note on this clone: The read ends 3 residues shy of where the CDR3 ends; the end is completed using the germline J gene. The chain uses TRBV29-1 and TRBJ2-1; 9 bases match TRBD2. CDR1 is SQVTM and CDR2 is ANQGSEA in the germline V gene. V lost 2 bases, J lost 6 bases, and 11 bases stayed unmatched. The CDR3 contains 16 residues. Partial CDR3 DNA: TGCAGCGTTGAAAGCCCCACTGCGGGAGGGAGCAATGAG. This encodes CSVESPTAGGSNE. From start to end, the CDR3 is CSVESPTAGGSNEQFF.

For this clone: Coverage ceases 3 residues before the CDR3 finishes, and the germline J gene fills in the end. V gene TRBV7-9 combines with J gene TRBJ1-3, with 9 nucleotides matching TRBD1. Germline CDR1 SEHNR, CDR2 FQNEAQ (reference sequence). This CDR3 contains 15 residues. The junction had 4 bases not matched to a gene; V was cut back by 3 bases and J by 4 bases. The CDR3 reads CASSFDRGRGNTIYF. The CDR3 bases that were read are TGTGCCAGCAGCTTTGACAGGGGGAGAGGAAACACC.

As for this clone: The CDR3 end is not reached by the read, which stops 3 residues before it; the germline J gene fills it in. The rearrangement joins TRBV5-6 to TRBJ2-2; 9 bases match TRBD1. This CDR3 comprises 13 residues. Germline V gene data show CDR1 as SGHDT and CDR2 as YYEEEE. CDR3 bases read: TGTGCCAGCAGCGTGACAGGGGGAAGATCG. Its protein product is CASSVTGGRS. The entire CDR3 protein reads CASSVTGGRSLFF.

Worth noting for this clone: The observed sequence ends 3 residues before the CDR3 terminus, with the missing tail filled in from the germline J gene. The rearrangement links TRBV14 to TRBJ2-7; 7 bases line up with TRBD1. This CDR3 is 14 amino acids long. V lost 3 bases, J lost 1 base, and 3 bases stayed unmatched. The V gene's germline CDR1 is SGHDN and CDR2 FVKESK. Partial CDR3 DNA: TGTGCCAGCAGCCAGACAGGGCCTTCCTACGAG. It codes for CASSQTGPSYE. In full, the CDR3 reads CASSQTGPSYEQYF.

CDR3 residues: CASSPPGTGGDTGELFF. The part of the CDR3 DNA that was read is TGTGCCAGCTCACCCCCCGGGACAGGGGGAGACACCGGGGAG. The rearrangement joins TRBV18 to TRBJ2-2; 11 bases are a match to TRBD1. The read terminates 3 residues before the CDR3 end, so the remaining end is supplied by the germline J gene. After removal of 3 bases from V and 3 bases from J, the junction contained 6 bases not matched to a gene. CDR1 is KGHSH and CDR2 is LQKENI in the germline V gene. CDR3 length: 17 amino acids.

Concerning this clone itself: The CDR3 end is not reached by the read, which stops 3 residues before it; the germline J gene fills it in. The J gene is TRBJ2-2, the V gene TRBV19; tentative D call: TRBD1 (5 bases). Deletions cut 0 bases from V and 8 bases from J, with 13 bases between. Germline CDR1 and CDR2: LNHDA and SQIVND (reference sequence). The CDR3 sequence is 15 residues long. CDR3 DNA (partial): TGTGCCAGTAGTATAGATGGTCAGTCAGGGGGGGAG. Amino acid sequence: CASSIDGQSGGE. The whole CDR3 is CASSIDGQSGGELFF.

Points on this clone: The missing CDR3 end, 3 residues past where the read stops, is filled in from the germline J gene. V is TRBV18 and J is TRBJ2-6; D unclear. Per germline, CDR1 KGHSH and CDR2 LQKENI. The CDR3 runs 14 residues. Trimming removed 5 bases at V and 4 bases at J, with 9 bases between. CDR3 bases read: TGTGCCAGCTCAGCGAGATCCGGGGCCAACGTC. Translating gives CASSARSGANV. The full CDR3 is CASSARSGANVLTF.

Worth noting for this clone: The CDR3 end falls 3 residues outside the read, so it is completed with the germline J gene. The gene calls are TRBV2 and TRBJ1-3; possibly TRBD1 for D (6 bases). V lost 6 bases and J lost 0, with 12 bases in between. From germline, CDR1 is SNHLY and CDR2 FYNNEI. This CDR3 is 15 amino acids long. CDR3 sequence: CASSEQGYSGNTIYF. Partial CDR3 DNA: TGTGCCAGCAGCGAACAGGGCTACTCTGGAAACACC.

Notes on this clone: The read halts 3 residues ahead of the CDR3 end, with the missing end drawn from the germline J gene. This chain links TRBV5-1 with TRBJ2-3; D ambiguous. CDR1 and CDR2 from the germline V gene are SGHRS and YFSETQ. This CDR3 contains 14 residues. Trimming shortened V by 4 bases and J by 0 bases, and 9 bases separated the two germline ends. The covered CDR3 bases are TGCGCCAGCAGCCCAGACACTAGCACAGATACG. It is translated as CASSPDTSTDT. The CDR3 reads in full as CASSPDTSTDTQYF.

Turning to this clone: The CDR3 end falls 3 residues outside the read, so it is completed with the germline J gene. The V gene is TRBV5-1, the J gene TRBJ2-1; TRBD2 agrees at 12 bases. The ends lost 3 bases at V and 4 bases at J; junction bases unmatched: 2. Germline V gene lookup returns CDR1 SGHRS and CDR2 YFSETQ. The CDR3 consists of 15 residues. CDR3 DNA (partial): TGCGCCAGCAGCTGGACTAGCGGGACTTACAATGAG. Amino acid sequence: CASSWTSGTYNE. Given in full, the CDR3 is CASSWTSGTYNEQFF. The variable domain in full, with the rest retrieved from reference TRBV5-1 and TRBJ2-1, is KAGVTQTPRYLIKTRGQQVTLSCSPISGHRSVSWYQQTPGQGLQFLFEYFSETQRNKGNFPGRFSGRQFSNSRSEMNVSTLELGDSALYLCASSWTSGTYNEQFFGPGTRLTVL.

In regard to this clone: Read sequence stops 3 residues before the CDR3 end, and the germline J gene provides the missing end. V usage is TRBV5-1 and J usage is TRBJ2-2; TRBD1 aligns across 7 bases. Per germline, CDR1 SGHRS and CDR2 YFSETQ. The CDR3 is 14 amino acids. V trimming: 5 bases; J trimming: 6 bases; junction bases outside the gene matches: 7. CDR3 DNA, as far as it was read: TGCGCCAGCAGTGTGACAGGGTCGGCCGGGGAG. Amino acids: CASSVTGSAGE. The entire CDR3 protein reads CASSVTGSAGELFF.

For this clone: With the read ending 3 residues before the CDR3 end, the germline J gene is used to fill in that end. The V gene is TRBV30, the J gene TRBJ2-7; D remains unclear. V dropped 2 bases and J dropped 1 base, with 9 bases sitting between them. Germline V CDR1 and CDR2: GTSNPN, SVGIG (reference sequence). This CDR3 contains 13 residues. Here the CDR3 reads CAWSPGFSYEQYF. CDR3 DNA (partial): TGTGCCTGGAGTCCCGGGTTTTCCTACGAG.

With respect to this clone: The CDR3 goes on 3 residues after the read ends, and that part is filled in from the germline J gene. This chain uses TRBV13 with TRBJ1-6, with D tentatively TRBD1 (5 bases). The CDR3 is 14 residues long. Looked up from germline, CDR1 is PRHDT and CDR2 is FYEKMQ (reference sequence). V lost 0 bases, J lost 9 bases, and 9 bases lay in between. Here the CDR3 reads CASSLGQAGSPLHF. The part of the CDR3 DNA that was read is TGTGCCAGCAGCTTAGGACAGGCCGGTTCACCC.

With regard to this clone: From the germline J gene comes the end of the CDR3, since the read stops 3 residues before it. V gene TRBV20-1 combines with J gene TRBJ1-2, with D tentatively TRBD1 (6 bases). Germline lookup yields CDR1 DFQATT and CDR2 SNEGSKA (reference sequence). This CDR3 spans 14 amino acids. V was pared by 2 bases and J by 6 bases, with 16 bases between. The CDR3 is CSARSWPQGHGYTF. The part of the CDR3 DNA that was read is TGCAGTGCTAGATCTTGGCCACAGGGTCATGGC.

Concerning this clone: The CDR3 end falls 3 residues outside the read, so it is completed with the germline J gene. This chain uses TRBV20-1 with TRBJ2-3; 8 bases match TRBD2. Germline V gives CDR1 DFQATT, CDR2 SNEGSKA (reference sequence). CDR3 length: 14 residues. CDR3 amino acids: CSGHKRELIDTQYF. CDR3 bases read: TGCAGCGGCCACAAGCGGGAGTTAATAGATACG.

Incomplete CDR3 DNA: TGCAGCGTTGAAGAGGGCAGGGGGCTCTACAATGAG. Its translation is CSVEEGRGLYNE. The CDR3 as a whole reads CSVEEGRGLYNEQFF. This chain uses TRBV29-1 with TRBJ2-1, with 8 bases identical to TRBD1. The read is 3 residues too short to cover the CDR3 end, so that end is filled in from the germline J gene. The CDR3 spans 15 residues. Germline CDR1 reads SQVTM; CDR2 reads ANQGSEA. V lost 0 bases and J lost 3; bases outside the gene matches: 4.

Notes on this clone: The CDR3 end falls 3 residues outside the read, so it is completed with the germline J gene. This chain links TRBV18 with TRBJ1-1, with D possibly being TRBD1 (6 bases). The CDR3 consists of 13 residues. Per the germline V gene, CDR1 is KGHSH and CDR2 is LQKENI. V was trimmed by 6 bases and J by 7 bases, leaving 15 bases between them. The CDR3 DNA, read in part, is TGTGCCAGCTCGGCGGGACAAGGAATTGAA. Residues: CASSAGQGIE. The CDR3 in its entirety is CASSAGQGIEAFF. The complete variable domain, with remaining parts taken from reference TRBV18 and TRBJ1-1, reads NAGVMQNPRHLVRRRGQEARLRCSPMKGHSHVYWYRQLPEEGLKFMVYLQKENIIDESGMPKERFSAEFPKEGPSILRIQQVVRGDSAAYFCASSAGQGIEAFFGQGTRLTVV.

As to this clone: From the germline J gene comes the end of the CDR3, since the read stops 3 residues before it. The V and J genes are TRBV2 and TRBJ2-7; TRBD1 might be the D (7 bases). V was clipped by 7 bases and J by 1 base, with 11 bases between them. Germline loops: CDR1 SNHLY, CDR2 FYNNEI. There are 13 residues in the CDR3. The CDR3 DNA, read in part, is TGTGCCAGCATGGCGGGACAGTCCTACGAG. It codes for CASMAGQSYE. The complete CDR3 protein is CASMAGQSYEQYF.

The CDR3 bases that were read are TGTGCCAGCAGTGGGCGGGCCCTCGGTTCACCC. Encoded protein: CASSGRALGSP. The whole CDR3 is CASSGRALGSPLHF. This chain uses TRBV2 with TRBJ1-6, with no clear D. The sequence runs out 3 residues before the end of the CDR3; the remainder is reconstructed from the germline J gene. Germline V gene lookup returns CDR1 SNHLY and CDR2 FYNNEI. V lost 4 bases, J lost 9 bases, and 13 bases lay in between. The CDR3 runs to 14 residues.

With regard to this clone: Coverage ceases 3 residues before the CDR3 finishes, and the germline J gene fills in the end. This rearrangement joins TRBV29-1 to TRBJ1-1; 7 bases line up with TRBD1. Germline V CDR1 and CDR2: SQVTM, ANQGSEA. The CDR3 extends over 12 amino acids. Trimming at V came to 6 bases and at J to 5 bases, leaving 6 bases not matched to a gene. CDR3 protein: CSVRQGRTEAFF. The CDR3 DNA, read in part, is TGCAGCGTCCGACAGGGTAGGACTGAA.

Points on this clone: The CDR3 end falls 3 residues outside the read, so it is completed with the germline J gene. The chain has TRBV6-2 or TRBV6-3 and TRBJ2-7, with unresolved D. Between the trimmed V and J ends, which lost 8 bases and 2 bases, there was a span of 22 bases. The CDR3 spans 16 residues. Germline lookup yields CDR1 MNHEY and CDR2 SVGEGT. CDR3: CASSFPPHQRAYEQYF. The sequenced CDR3 bases are TGTGCCAGCTCCTTCCCCCCCCACCAGAGAGCCTACGAG.

The CDR3 region is CASTPKWTSGHSSTDTQYF. Incomplete CDR3 DNA: TGCGCCAGCACCCCTAAGTGGACTAGCGGGCACTCTAGCACAGATACG. V usage is TRBV5-1 and J usage is TRBJ2-3; 11 nucleotides agree with TRBD2. The read terminates 3 residues ahead of where the CDR3 ends, so the germline J gene completes it. Losses at the gene ends were 6 bases for V and 0 bases for J; bases not matched to a gene: 15. CDR3 length equals 19 residues. The germline V gene encodes CDR1 SGHRS and CDR2 YFSETQ.

On this clone: Sequencing ends 3 residues short of the CDR3 end; the germline J gene provides the rest. The chain couples TRBV18 to TRBJ2-7; 8 bases align to TRBD1. With V trimmed by 3 bases and J by 3 bases, 7 bases remained unmatched. The CDR3 consists of 15 residues. Germline CDR1 reads KGHSH; CDR2 reads LQKENI. The sequenced part of the CDR3 DNA is TGTGCCAGCTCACCTTCCTATGACAGGGGCTACGAG. This sequence encodes CASSPSYDRGYE. The whole CDR3 is CASSPSYDRGYEQYF.

A note on this clone: The read ends 3 residues before the CDR3 terminus; that terminus is restored from the germline J gene. V usage is TRBV7-3 and J usage is TRBJ2-7; D is ambiguous. Per the germline V gene, CDR1 is SGHTA and CDR2 is FQGTGA. The CDR3 length is 15 residues. V lost 1 base and J 4 bases, leaving 14 bases between the germline ends. The part of the CDR3 DNA that was read is TGTGCCAGCAGCTTAATCCCCGAAGCCGGGTACGAG. Its protein product is CASSLIPEAGYE. The CDR3, in full, reads CASSLIPEAGYEQYF.

As concerns this clone: The CDR3 end is not reached by the read, which stops 3 residues before it; the germline J gene fills it in. The chain links TRBV29-1 to TRBJ2-7, with TRBD2 as a possible D gene (6 bases). The germline V gene has CDR1 SQVTM and CDR2 ANQGSEA. Trimming took off 4 bases at V and 6 bases at J, with 16 bases between the two ends. CDR3 length equals 13 residues. The CDR3 here is CSVARGILSEQYF. CDR3 DNA, as far as it was read: TGCAGCGTTGCTCGCGGGATCTTGAGCGAG.

Points on this clone: The read ends 3 residues before the CDR3 terminus; that terminus is restored from the germline J gene. The J gene is TRBJ2-2, the V gene TRBV7-9; no definite D call. Deletions cut 5 bases from V and 9 bases from J, with 7 bases between. This CDR3 has 11 amino acids. CDR1 and CDR2 (germline): SEHNR, FQNEAQ (reference sequence). The CDR3 protein is CASSPTRELFF. The DNA read from the CDR3 is TGTGCCAGCAGCCCTACTCGGGAG. Variable domain in full (rest from reference TRBV7-9 and TRBJ2-2): DTGVSQNPRHKITKRGQNVTFRCDPISEHNRLYWYRQTLGQGPEFLTYFQNEAQLEKSRLLSDRFSAERPKGSFSTLEIQRTEQGDSAMYLCASSPTRELFFGEGSRLTVL.

Comment on this clone: The read halts 3 residues ahead of the CDR3 end, with the missing end drawn from the germline J gene. This chain uses TRBV2 with TRBJ2-1, with 7 nucleotides matching TRBD2. V lost 5 bases to trimming and J lost 2 bases; unmatched junction nucleotides: 9. The CDR3 length is 16 residues. Germline V gives CDR1 SNHLY, CDR2 FYNNEI. CDR3 DNA (partial): TGTGCCAGCAGTCCCCTTACAGCGGGGCCCTACAATGAG. It yields the protein CASSPLTAGPYNE. The whole CDR3 sequence is CASSPLTAGPYNEQFF.

Of note for this clone: The read ends 3 residues early relative to the CDR3; the germline J gene fills the gap. The J gene is TRBJ2-1, the V gene TRBV7-3; 14 nucleotides line up with TRBD2. The germline CDR1 and CDR2 sequences are SGHTA and FQGTGA. The CDR3 contains 15 residues. V lost 5 bases to trimming and J lost 7 bases; unmatched junction nucleotides: 4. This CDR3 reads CASSPGTSGGNEQFF. The sequenced CDR3 bases are TGTGCCAGCAGCCCCGGGACTAGCGGGGGAAATGAG.